This T cell receptor beta chain derives from a study of shared clonotypes between healthy human individuals. Study-level background: Each donor had three CD4 naive, three CD4 memory, two CD8 naive and one CD8 memory plate.

Donors were healthy HIV-negative adults without recently reported acute infections or vaccinations. In the CD4+ fraction, cells were divided into CD45RA+ naive and CD45RA-negative memory subsets. Overall study results and limits: Sampling was confined to blood; repertoires within tissues likely differ.

The CDR3 consists of 15 residues. CDR1 is SGHRS and CDR2 is YFSETQ in the germline V gene. Germline trimming cut 2 bases from V and 4 bases from J; bases unmatched to any gene: 4. Turning to this clone: Its antigen is unidentified.

Sequencing used immunoSEQ multiplex PCR; TCRdb keeps in-frame clones, though not all of them. The profile shows about 1 million clones, approximately 78% of them singletons. The TCR sequence derives from a man younger than 35 in good health. Some clones in this sample may be carry-over from other donors' samples. The chain is built from TRBV5-1 and TRBJ2-2; 8 bases fit TRBD1. Sample: memory CD4+ T cells from PBMCs. Documented subset: CD45RA-negative fraction. The CDR3: CASSFQGAPTGELFF. The CDR3 coding sequence is TGCGCCAGCAGCTTCCAGGGGGCGCCCACCGGGGAGCTGTTTTTT.